This T cell receptor (beta chain) is drawn from a study of T cells in Graves' hyperthyroidism and ophthalmopathy. Overall study: Initial diagnosis, before any treatment, was when peripheral blood was collected. Study-level findings and limits: Ophthalmopathy, which appeared later, was predicted by the model a median about 6 months before onset. Blood also contained most expanded thyroid clonotypes above 0.001. Ophthalmopathy cases were set apart from stable hyperthyroidism by a 13 V-J model.

This clonotype was observed a handful of times. What it recognizes is unknown. Trimming stripped 0 bases from V and 6 bases from J, with 10 bases between. From germline, CDR1 is SGDLS and CDR2 YYNGEE. The CDR3 has 14 amino acids. Researchers took RNA transcripts and amplified the TCR beta CDR3 regions from them. In the first-round RT-PCR of the TCR CDR3, the HTBI primer set was used. One entry per CDR3 protein, called by TCRdb with MiXCR from the multiplex PCR reads. This table holds fewer than 500,000 distinct CDR3 sequences, more than 12% found once. The sample was blood. The chain links TRBV9 to TRBJ1-5; D uncertain. This receptor was identified in a woman under 40 with Graves' ophthalmopathy. CDR3 in DNA: TGTGCCAGCAGCGTAGGCATCCCGGGTCAGCCCCAGCATTTT. It is translated as CASSVGIPGQPQHF.